Listed below are T cell receptor beta chains from one sample, sequenced in a study of cytomegalovirus exposure and HLA in healthy donors. Data came from immunoSEQ multiplex PCR; TCRdb stores just in-frame clones and leaves some out. The table has over 150,000 clones, around three quarters seen once. The sequenced sample was PBMCs. These receptors all come from a man aged 25-45 years in good health and CMV-seropositive. Both conserved end residues are part of each CDR3. Fields, in order: clone size, D gene, V gene, J gene, CDR3 DNA, CDR3 protein. The D gene is left open where the match is weak. Clone size, where shown, is once, few, many, or a class for clones that have expanded.

>-|-|TRBV11-2|TRBJ1-1
TGTGCCAGCAGCTTGACAAGGGGGTTCGAAGCTTTCTTT
CASSLTRGFEAFF
>-|-|TRBV9|TRBJ1-3
TGTGCCAGCAGCGTGGACGGGATTCCCTCTGGAAACACCATATATTTT
CASSVDGIPSGNTIYF
>-|-|TRBV5-4|TRBJ2-7
TGTGCCAGCAGCTTGGACAGGGAAGTGCAGTACTTC
CASSLDREVQYF
>once|TRBD2|TRBV6-5|TRBJ2-4
TGTGCCAGCAGGCTCCGGGACTACCAAAACATTCAGTACTTC
CASRLRDYQNIQYF
>-|TRBD2|TRBV7-9|TRBJ2-2
TGTGCCAGCAGGCCTAGACTAGCGGGCTGGCCGAACACCGGGGAGCTGTTTTTT
CASRPRLAGWPNTGELFF
>few|-|TRBV20-1|TRBJ1-1
TGCAGTGCTACCTCGACAGATGAAGCTTTCTTT
CSATSTDEAFF
>-|-|TRBV5-1|TRBJ2-5
TGCGCCAGCAGCTTCGGCCGGGGAAGGGGGGAGACCCAGTACTTC
CASSFGRGRGETQYF
>few|TRBD1|TRBV5-6|TRBJ1-1
TGTGCCAGCAGCGTCGACAGGGGCTTGAACACTGAAGCTTTCTTT
CASSVDRGLNTEAFF
>-|-|TRBV7-6|TRBJ2-5
TGTGCCAGCAGCCCCGACCAAGAGACCCAGTACTTC
CASSPDQETQYF
>-|-|TRBV5-6|TRBJ2-7
TGTGCCAGCAGCTTGGAAGGGGTACCCTACGAGCAGTACTTC
CASSLEGVPYEQYF
>-|TRBD2|TRBV6-1|TRBJ2-7
TGTGCCAGCATCGGACTAGCGGGGACCTACGAGCAGTACTTC
CASIGLAGTYEQYF
>once|TRBD2|TRBV18|TRBJ2-7
TGTGCCAGCTCACCTCTGCGGGGGGGCGACGAGCAGTACTTC
CASSPLRGGDEQYF
>-|-|TRBV6-1|TRBJ2-5
TGTGCCAGCAGGTCTCAAGCGGCGATGGGGGAGACCCAGTACTTC
CASRSQAAMGETQYF
>-|TRBD1|TRBV7-3|TRBJ2-5
TGTGCCAGCAGCTTGGGGATTCAGGGGGTCAGTGAGACCCAGTACTTC
CASSLGIQGVSETQYF
>-|-|TRBV13|TRBJ2-5
TGTGCCAGCAGCTTAGATCAGTGGTCAGGGCCGACCCAGTACTTC
CASSLDQWSGPTQYF
>-|-|TRBV7-9|TRBJ2-7
TGTGCCAGCAGCGCCACCGGAGGGTACGAGCAGTACTTC
CASSATGGYEQYF
>once|-|TRBV6-5|TRBJ1-6
TGTGCCAGCAGGTGGACACAGCCAAGTTCACCCCTCCACTTT
CASRWTQPSSPLHF
>-|-|TRBV2|TRBJ2-7
TGTGCCAGCAGTGAGGTGGGAGGGGGCTACGAGCAGTACTTC
CASSEVGGGYEQYF
>-|TRBD2|TRBV5-1|TRBJ2-3
TGCGCCAGCAGGCAGGCGGGGGGCTACACAGATACGCAGTATTTT
CASRQAGGYTDTQYF
>-|-|TRBV7-3|TRBJ2-5
TGTGCCAGCAGCCCGCGAGGGGGGGTTGGAGAGACCCAGTACTTC
CASSPRGGVGETQYF
>few|-|TRBV30|TRBJ2-3
TGTGCCTGGAGCCCAGGGACAGATACGCAGTATTTT
CAWSPGTDTQYF
>-|-|TRBV4-1|TRBJ1-5
TGCGCCAGCAGCCAAGTATTGGGCAGGGACAATCAGCCCCAGCATTTT
CASSQVLGRDNQPQHF
>-|-|TRBV2|TRBJ2-7
TGTGCCAGCAGGGCCGAGGCCAGAGCCGTGTACCAGTACTTC
CASRAEARAVYQYF
>-|-|TRBV10-3|TRBJ2-3
TGTGCCATCAGTTCGACCCCACTAGCAACTAGCACAGATACGCAGTATTTT
CAISSTPLATSTDTQYF
>few|TRBD2|TRBV29-1|TRBJ2-3
TGCAGCGTCCCCGGGACTAGCGGGGGGGCCTCTGATACGCAGTATTTT
CSVPGTSGGASDTQYF
>-|TRBD1|TRBV4-2|TRBJ1-6
TGTGCCAGCAGCCAAATATCGTCCGGGACAGGGAGGAGCTCCTATAATTCACCCCTCCACTTT
CASSQISSGTGRSSYNSPLHF
>-|TRBD1|TRBV5-1|TRBJ2-7
TGCGCCAGCAGCCCGGACGGGACAGGAACCTACGAGCAGTACTTC
CASSPDGTGTYEQYF
>-|TRBD2|TRBV5-8|TRBJ2-1
TGTGCCAGCAGCCAGGGACTAGCGGGGTCCCGGGAGCAGTTCTTC
CASSQGLAGSREQFF
>-|-|TRBV5-1|TRBJ2-6
TGCGCCAGCAGCTTGGCCGGCTCTGGGGCCAACGTCCTGACTTTC
CASSLAGSGANVLTF